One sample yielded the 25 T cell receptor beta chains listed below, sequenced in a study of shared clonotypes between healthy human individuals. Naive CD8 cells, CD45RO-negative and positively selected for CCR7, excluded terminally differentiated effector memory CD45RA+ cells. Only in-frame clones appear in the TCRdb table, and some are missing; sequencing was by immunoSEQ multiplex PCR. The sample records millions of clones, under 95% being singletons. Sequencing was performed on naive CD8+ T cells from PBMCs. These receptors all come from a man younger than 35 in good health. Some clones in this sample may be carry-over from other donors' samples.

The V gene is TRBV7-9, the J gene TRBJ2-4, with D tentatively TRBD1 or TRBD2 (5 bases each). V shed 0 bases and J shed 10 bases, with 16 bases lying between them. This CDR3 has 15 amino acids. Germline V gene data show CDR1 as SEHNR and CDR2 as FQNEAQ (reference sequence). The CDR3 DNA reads TGTGCCAGCAGCTTAGCGGGGGAAGCCCCGGGGATTCAGTACTTC. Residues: CASSLAGEAPGIQYF.

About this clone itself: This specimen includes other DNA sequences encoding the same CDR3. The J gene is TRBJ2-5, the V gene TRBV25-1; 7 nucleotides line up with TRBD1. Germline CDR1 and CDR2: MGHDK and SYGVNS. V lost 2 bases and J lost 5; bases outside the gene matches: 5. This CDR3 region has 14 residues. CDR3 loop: CASSEDRAGETQYF. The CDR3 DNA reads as TGTGCCAGCAGTGAAGACAGGGCAGGCGAGACCCAGTACTTC. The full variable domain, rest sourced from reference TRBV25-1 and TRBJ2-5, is EADIYQTPRYLVIGTGKKITLECSQTMGHDKMYWYQQDPGMELHLIHYSYGVNSTEKGDLSSESTVSRIRTEHFPLTLESARPSHTSQYLCASSEDRAGETQYFGPGTRLLVL.

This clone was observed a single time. The DNA of the CDR3 is TGCGCCAGCAGCCAAGATGAGGGAGGCTATCAGCCCCAGCATTTT. Translated, it gives CASSQDEGGYQPQHF. The rearrangement joins TRBV4-1 to TRBJ1-5; D is unclear. The ends were cut back, 0 bases at V and 5 bases at J, with 11 bases in the middle. The CDR3 runs to 15 residues. From germline, CDR1 is MGHRA and CDR2 YSYEKL.

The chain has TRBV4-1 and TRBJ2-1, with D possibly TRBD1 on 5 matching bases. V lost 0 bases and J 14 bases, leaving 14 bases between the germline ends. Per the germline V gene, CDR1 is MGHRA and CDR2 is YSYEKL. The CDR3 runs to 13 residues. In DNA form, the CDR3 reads TGCGCCAGCAGCCAAGATAGGGGATTGCTAAAGTTCTTC. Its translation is CASSQDRGLLKFF.

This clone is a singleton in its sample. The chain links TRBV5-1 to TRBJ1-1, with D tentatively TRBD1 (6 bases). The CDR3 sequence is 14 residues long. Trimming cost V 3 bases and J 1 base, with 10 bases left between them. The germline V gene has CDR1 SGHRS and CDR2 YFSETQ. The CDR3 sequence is CASSSQGWNTEAFF. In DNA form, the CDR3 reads TGCGCCAGCAGCTCACAGGGTTGGAACACTGAAGCTTTCTTT.

The CDR3 protein is CASSLDRGRGNEQFF. For the CDR3, the DNA is TGTGCCAGCAGCCTCGACAGGGGGCGAGGAAATGAGCAGTTCTTC. The chain couples TRBV4-2 to TRBJ2-1, with TRBD1 identical over 10 bases. CDR1 and CDR2 from the germline V gene are LGHNA and YNFKEQ. This CDR3 region has 15 residues. The V gene end was trimmed by 4 bases and the J gene end by 7 bases; junction bases not matched to a gene: 7.

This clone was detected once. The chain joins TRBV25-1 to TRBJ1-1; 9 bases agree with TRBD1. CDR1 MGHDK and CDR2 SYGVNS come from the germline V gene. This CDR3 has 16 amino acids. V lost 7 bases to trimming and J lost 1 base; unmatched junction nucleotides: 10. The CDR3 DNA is TGTGCCAGCAACCAGGGGGGGACAGGGAGGAACACTGAAGCTTTCTTT. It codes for CASNQGGTGRNTEAFF.

Written as DNA, the CDR3 is TGTGCCAGCAGTTCGGCGTCTAGGGGAGCCTCCTACGAGCAGTACTTC. Its translation is CASSSASRGASYEQYF. The V and J genes are TRBV27 and TRBJ2-7; D tentatively reads TRBD1 or TRBD2 (5 bases each). V dropped 4 bases and J dropped 0 bases, with 16 bases sitting between them. The CDR3 sequence is 16 residues long. CDR1 is MNHEY, CDR2 SMNVEV, per germline (reference sequence).

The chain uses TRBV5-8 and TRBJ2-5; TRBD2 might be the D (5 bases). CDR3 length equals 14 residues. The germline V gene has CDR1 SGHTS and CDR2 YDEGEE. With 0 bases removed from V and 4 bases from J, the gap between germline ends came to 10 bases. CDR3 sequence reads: CASSLAERVETQYF. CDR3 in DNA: TGTGCCAGCAGCTTGGCGGAGAGGGTAGAGACCCAGTACTTC.

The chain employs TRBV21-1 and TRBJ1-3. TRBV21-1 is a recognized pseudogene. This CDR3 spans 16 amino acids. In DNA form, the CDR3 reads TGTGCCAGCAGCACGCGGGACCGGTTACCTGGAAACACCATATATTTT. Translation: CASSTRDRLPGNTIYF.

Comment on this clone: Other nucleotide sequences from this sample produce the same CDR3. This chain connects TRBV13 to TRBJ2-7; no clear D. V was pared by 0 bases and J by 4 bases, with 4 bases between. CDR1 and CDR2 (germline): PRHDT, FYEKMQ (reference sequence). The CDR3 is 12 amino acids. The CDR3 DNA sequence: TGTGCCAGCAGCTTAGGCCGGTACGAGCAGTACTTC. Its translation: CASSLGRYEQYF. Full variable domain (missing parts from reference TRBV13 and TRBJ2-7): AAGVIQSPRHLIKEKRETATLKCYPIPRHDTVYWYQQGPGQDPQFLISFYEKMQSDKGSIPDRFSAQQFSDYHSELNMSSLELGDSALYFCASSLGRYEQYFGPGTRLTVT.

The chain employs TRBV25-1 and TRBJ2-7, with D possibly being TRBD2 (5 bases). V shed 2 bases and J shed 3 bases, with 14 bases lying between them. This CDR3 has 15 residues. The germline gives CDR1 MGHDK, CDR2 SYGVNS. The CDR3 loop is CASSEIGEGDYEQYF. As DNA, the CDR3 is TGTGCCAGCAGTGAAATCGGGGAAGGTGACTACGAGCAGTACTTC.

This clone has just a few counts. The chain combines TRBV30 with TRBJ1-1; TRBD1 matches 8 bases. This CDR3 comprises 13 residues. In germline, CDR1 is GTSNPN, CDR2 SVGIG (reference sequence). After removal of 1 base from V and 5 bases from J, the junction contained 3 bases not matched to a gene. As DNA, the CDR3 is TGTGCCTGGAGTGAGAACAGGGGGACTGAAGCTTTCTTT. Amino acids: CAWSENRGTEAFF.

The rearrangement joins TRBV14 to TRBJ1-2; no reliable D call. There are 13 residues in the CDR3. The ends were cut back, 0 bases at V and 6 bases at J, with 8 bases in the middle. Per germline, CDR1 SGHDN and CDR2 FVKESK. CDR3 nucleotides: TGTGCCAGCAGCCAAGATGGCGGGGATGGCTACACCTTC. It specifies CASSQDGGDGYTF.

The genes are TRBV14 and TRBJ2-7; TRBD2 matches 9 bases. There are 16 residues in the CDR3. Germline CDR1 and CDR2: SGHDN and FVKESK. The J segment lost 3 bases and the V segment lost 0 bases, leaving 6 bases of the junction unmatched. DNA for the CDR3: TGTGCCAGCAGCCAAGATAGGCTAGCGGGAAACTACGAGCAGTACTTC. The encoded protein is CASSQDRLAGNYEQYF.

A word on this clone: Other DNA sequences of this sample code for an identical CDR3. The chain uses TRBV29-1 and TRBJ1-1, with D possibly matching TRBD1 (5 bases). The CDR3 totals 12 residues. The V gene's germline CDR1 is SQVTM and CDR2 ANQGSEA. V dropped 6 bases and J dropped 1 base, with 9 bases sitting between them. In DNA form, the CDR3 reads TGCAGCGTCTTAGGACAGAACACTGAAGCTTTCTTT. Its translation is CSVLGQNTEAFF.

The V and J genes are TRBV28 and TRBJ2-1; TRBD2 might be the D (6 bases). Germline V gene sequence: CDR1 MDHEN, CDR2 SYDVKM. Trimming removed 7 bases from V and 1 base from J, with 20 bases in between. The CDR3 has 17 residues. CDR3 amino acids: CASNQGAGGPSYNEQFF. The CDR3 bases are TGTGCCAGCAACCAAGGAGCGGGCGGCCCGTCCTACAATGAGCAGTTCTTC.

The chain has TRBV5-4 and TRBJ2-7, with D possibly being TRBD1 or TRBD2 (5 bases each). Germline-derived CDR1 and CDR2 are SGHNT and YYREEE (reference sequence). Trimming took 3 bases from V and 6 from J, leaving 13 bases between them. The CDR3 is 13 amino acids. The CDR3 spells CASSWDVFGEQYF. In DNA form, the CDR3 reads TGTGCCAGCAGCTGGGACGTCTTTGGCGAGCAGTACTTC.

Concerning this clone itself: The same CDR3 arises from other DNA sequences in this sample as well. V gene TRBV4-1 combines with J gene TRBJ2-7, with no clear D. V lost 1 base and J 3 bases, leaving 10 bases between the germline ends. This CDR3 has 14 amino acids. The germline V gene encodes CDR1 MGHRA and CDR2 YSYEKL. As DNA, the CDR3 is TGCGCCAGCAGCCAAGTCTCCGGAAACTACGAGCAGTACTTC. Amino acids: CASSQVSGNYEQYF.

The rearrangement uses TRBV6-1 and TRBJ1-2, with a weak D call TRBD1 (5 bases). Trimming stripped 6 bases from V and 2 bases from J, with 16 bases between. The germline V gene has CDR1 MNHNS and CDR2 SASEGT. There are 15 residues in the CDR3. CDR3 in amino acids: CASRGDVGSNYGYTF. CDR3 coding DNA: TGTGCCAGCAGGGGGGACGTGGGATCGAACTATGGCTACACCTTC.

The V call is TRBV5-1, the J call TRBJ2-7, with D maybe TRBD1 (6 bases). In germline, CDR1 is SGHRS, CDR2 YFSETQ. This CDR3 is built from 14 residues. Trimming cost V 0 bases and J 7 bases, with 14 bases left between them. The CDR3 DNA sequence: TGCGCCAGCAGCTTGGAAGTGGGACACGAAGAGCAGTACTTC. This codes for CASSLEVGHEEQYF. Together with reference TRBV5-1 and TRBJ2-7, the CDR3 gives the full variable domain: KAGVTQTPRYLIKTRGQQVTLSCSPISGHRSVSWYQQTPGQGLQFLFEYFSETQRNKGNFPGRFSGRQFSNSRSEMNVSTLELGDSALYLCASSLEVGHEEQYFGPGTRLTVT.

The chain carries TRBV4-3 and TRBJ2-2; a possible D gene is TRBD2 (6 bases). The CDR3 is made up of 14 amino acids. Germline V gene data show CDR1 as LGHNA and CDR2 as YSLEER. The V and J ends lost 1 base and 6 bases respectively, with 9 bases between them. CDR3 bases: TGCGCCAGCAGCCAAGGGCGGGGTGCCGGGGAGCTGTTTTTT. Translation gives CASSQGRGAGELFF.

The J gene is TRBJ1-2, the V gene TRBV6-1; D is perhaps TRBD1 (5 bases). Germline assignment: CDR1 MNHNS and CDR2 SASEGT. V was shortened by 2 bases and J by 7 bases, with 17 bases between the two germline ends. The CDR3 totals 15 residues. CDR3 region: CASSELKGAASGYTF. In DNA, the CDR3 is TGTGCCAGCAGTGAACTAAAAGGGGCAGCCAGTGGCTACACCTTC.

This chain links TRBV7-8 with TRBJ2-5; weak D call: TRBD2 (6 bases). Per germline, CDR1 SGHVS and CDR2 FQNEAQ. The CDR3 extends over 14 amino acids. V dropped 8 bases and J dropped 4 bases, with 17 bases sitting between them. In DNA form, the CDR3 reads TGTGCCAGCGGCGGCGGGGAAGGGTTAGAGACCCAGTACTTC. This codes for CASGGGEGLETQYF.

CDR3 sequence: CASSGRREGAYNEQFF. CDR3 sequence (DNA): TGCGCCAGCAGTGGTCGGAGGGAGGGGGCCTACAATGAGCAGTTCTTC. V and J are TRBV10-2 and TRBJ2-1; tentative D call: TRBD2 (7 bases). This CDR3 has 16 residues. V lost 4 bases to trimming and J lost 2 bases, with 15 bases between them. CDR1 WSHSY and CDR2 SAAADI come from the germline V gene.